The T cell receptor (beta chain) described here comes from a study of blood T cell repertoires in COVID-19. Original methodology: Reference gene primer amplification in the assay estimated nucleated cell counts. Here immunoSEQ multiplex PCR was the method, and the copy in TCRdb shows in-frame clones only, minus some. That table is the source of V, J and clone size, and D and trimming were worked out from the DNA. This sample has roughly 170,000 clones, with approximately 80% found just once. Sequences were obtained from peripheral blood. The TCR comes from a human donor in a cohort sampled during active COVID-19.

The CDR3 DNA is TGTGCCACCAGTGATTTTAGAAGCACAGATACGCAGTATTTT. This translates into CATSDFRSTDTQYF. The J gene is TRBJ2-3, the V gene TRBV24-1; D remains unclear. This CDR3 is built from 14 residues. V was trimmed by 1 base and J by 0 bases, leaving 4 bases between them. CDR1 and CDR2 from the germline V gene are KGHDR and SFDVKD.